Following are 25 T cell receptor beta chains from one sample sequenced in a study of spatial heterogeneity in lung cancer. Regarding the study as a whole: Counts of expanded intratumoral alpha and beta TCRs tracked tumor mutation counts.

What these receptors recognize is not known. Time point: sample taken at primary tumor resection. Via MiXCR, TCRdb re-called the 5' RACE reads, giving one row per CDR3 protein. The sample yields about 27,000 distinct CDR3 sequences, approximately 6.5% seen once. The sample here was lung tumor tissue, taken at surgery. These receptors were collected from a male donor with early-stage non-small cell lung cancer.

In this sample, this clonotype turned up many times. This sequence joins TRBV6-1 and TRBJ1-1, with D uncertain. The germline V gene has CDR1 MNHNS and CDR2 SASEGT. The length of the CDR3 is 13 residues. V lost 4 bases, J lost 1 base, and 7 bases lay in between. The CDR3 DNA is TGTGCCAGCAGTGCTCTCCGGAACACTGAAGCTTTCTTT. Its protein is CASSALRNTEAFF.

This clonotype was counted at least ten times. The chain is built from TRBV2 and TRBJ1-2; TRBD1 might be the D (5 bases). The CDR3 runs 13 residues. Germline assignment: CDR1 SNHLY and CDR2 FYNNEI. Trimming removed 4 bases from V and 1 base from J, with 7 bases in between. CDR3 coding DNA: TGTGCCAGCAGTGGGGACGGTAACTATGGCTACACCTTC. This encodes CASSGDGNYGYTF.

The CDR3 reads CASSLGQGADQPQHF. The CDR3 DNA follows: TGTGCCAGCAGCTTAGGCCAAGGGGCCGATCAGCCCCAGCATTTT. The chain links TRBV13 to TRBJ1-5; D is perhaps TRBD1 (5 bases). V lost 0 bases, J lost 5 bases, and 11 bases lay in between. In germline, CDR1 is PRHDT, CDR2 FYEKMQ (reference sequence). The CDR3 sequence is 15 residues long.

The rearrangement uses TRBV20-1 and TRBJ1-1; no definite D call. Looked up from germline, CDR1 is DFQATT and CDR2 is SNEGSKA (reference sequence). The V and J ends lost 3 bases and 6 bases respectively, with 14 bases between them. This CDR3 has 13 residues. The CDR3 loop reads CSARATMGAEAFF. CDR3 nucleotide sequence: TGCAGTGCTAGGGCGACGATGGGCGCTGAAGCTTTCTTT.

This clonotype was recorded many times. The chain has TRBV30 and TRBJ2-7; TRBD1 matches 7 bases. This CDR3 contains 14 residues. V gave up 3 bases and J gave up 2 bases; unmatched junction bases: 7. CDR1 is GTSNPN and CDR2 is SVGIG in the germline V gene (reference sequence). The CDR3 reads CAWRGDRYPYEQYF. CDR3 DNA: TGTGCCTGGAGGGGGGACAGATACCCCTACGAGCAGTACTTC.

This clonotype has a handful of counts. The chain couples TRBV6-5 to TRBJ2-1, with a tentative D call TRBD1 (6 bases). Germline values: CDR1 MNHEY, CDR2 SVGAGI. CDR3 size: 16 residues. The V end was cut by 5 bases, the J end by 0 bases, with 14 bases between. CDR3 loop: CASSHRAVSSYNEQFF. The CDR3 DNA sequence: TGTGCCAGCAGTCACAGGGCGGTGAGCTCCTACAATGAGCAGTTCTTC.

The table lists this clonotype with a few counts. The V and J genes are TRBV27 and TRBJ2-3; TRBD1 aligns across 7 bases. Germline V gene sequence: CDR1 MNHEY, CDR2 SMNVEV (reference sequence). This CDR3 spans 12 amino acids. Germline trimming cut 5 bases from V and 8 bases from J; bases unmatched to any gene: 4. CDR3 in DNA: TGTGCCAGCAGTCTGTCAGGGGGTACGCAGTATTTT. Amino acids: CASSLSGGTQYF.

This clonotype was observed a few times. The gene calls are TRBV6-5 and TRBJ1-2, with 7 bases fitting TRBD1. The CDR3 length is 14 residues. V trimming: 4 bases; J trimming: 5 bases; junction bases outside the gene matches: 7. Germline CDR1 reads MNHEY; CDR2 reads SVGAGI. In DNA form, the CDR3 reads TGTGCCAGCAGTTCTCGCAGGGGGATTTATGGCTACACCTTC. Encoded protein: CASSSRRGIYGYTF.

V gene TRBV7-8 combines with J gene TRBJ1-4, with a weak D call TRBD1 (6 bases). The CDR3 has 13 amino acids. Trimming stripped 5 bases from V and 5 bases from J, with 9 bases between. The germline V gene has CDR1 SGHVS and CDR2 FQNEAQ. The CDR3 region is CASSVQGNEKLFF. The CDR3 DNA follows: TGTGCCAGCAGCGTTCAGGGGAATGAAAAACTGTTTTTT. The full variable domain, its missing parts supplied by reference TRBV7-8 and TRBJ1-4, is GAGVSQSPRYKVAKRGQDVALRCDPISGHVSLFWYQQALGQGPEFLTYFQNEAQLDKSGLPSDRFFAERPEGSVSTLKIQRTQQEDSAVYLCASSVQGNEKLFFGSGTQLSVL.

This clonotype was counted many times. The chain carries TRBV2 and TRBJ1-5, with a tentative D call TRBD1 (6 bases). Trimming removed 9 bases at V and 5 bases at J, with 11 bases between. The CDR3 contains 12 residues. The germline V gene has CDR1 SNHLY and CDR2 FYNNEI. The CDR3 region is CASHRVDQPQHF. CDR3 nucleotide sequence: TGTGCCAGTCACAGGGTTGATCAGCCCCAGCATTTT.

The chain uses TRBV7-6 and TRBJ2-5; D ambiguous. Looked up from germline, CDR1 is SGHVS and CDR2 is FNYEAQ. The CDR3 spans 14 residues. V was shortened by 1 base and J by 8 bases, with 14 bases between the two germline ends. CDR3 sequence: CASSLGRNQATQYF. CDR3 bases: TGTGCCAGCAGCTTAGGTCGGAATCAGGCAACCCAGTACTTC.

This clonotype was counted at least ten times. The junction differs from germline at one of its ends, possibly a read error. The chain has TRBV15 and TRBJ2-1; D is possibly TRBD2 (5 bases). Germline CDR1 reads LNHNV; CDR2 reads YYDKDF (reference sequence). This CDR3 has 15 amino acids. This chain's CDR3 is CATSRDPDSHNEQFF. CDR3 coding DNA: TGTGCCACCAGCAGAGATCCGGACTCCCACAATGAGCAGTTCTTC.

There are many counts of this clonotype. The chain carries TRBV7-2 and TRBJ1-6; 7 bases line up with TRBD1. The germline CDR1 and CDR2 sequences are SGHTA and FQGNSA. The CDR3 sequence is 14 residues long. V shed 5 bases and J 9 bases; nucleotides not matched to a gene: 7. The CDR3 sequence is CASSVRDRASPLHF. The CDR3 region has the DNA TGTGCCAGCAGCGTCCGGGACAGAGCTTCACCCCTCCACTTT. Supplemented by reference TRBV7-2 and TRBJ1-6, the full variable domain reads GAGVSQSPSNKVTEKGKDVELRCDPISGHTALYWYRQSLGQGLEFLIYFQGNSAPDKSGLPSDRFSAERTGGSVSTLTIQRTQQEDSAVYLCASSVRDRASPLHFGNGTRLTVT.

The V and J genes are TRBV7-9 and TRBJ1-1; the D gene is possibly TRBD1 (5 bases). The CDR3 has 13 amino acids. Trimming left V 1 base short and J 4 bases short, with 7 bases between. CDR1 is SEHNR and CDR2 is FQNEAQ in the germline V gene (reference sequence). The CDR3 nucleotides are TGTGCCAGCAGCTTAGAGGGGCCCACTGAAGCTTTCTTT. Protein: CASSLEGPTEAFF.

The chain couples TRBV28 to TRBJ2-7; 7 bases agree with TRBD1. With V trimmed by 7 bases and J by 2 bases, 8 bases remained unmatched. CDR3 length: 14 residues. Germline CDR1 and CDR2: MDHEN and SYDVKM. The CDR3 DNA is TGTGCCAGCACCTTAACCGGGACAGCCTACGAGCAGTACTTC. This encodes CASTLTGTAYEQYF.

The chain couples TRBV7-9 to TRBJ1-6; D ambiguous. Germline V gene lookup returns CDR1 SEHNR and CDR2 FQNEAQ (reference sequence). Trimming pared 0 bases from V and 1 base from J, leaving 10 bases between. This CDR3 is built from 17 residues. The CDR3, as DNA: TGTGCCAGCAGCTTAGCGAACACAGCTTCCTATAATTCACCCCTCCACTTT. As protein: CASSLANTASYNSPLHF.

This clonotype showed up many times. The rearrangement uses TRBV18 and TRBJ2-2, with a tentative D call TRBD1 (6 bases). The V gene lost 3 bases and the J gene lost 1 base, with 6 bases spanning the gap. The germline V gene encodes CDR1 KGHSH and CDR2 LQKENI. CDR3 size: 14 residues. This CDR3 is CASSPGQNTGELFF. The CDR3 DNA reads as TGTGCCAGCTCACCGGGACAGAACACCGGGGAGCTGTTTTTT.

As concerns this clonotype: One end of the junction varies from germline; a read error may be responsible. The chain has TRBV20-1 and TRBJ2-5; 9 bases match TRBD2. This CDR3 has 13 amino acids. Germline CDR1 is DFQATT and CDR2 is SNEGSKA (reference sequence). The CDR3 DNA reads TGCAGTGCTGGAGAAACTAGCGGGGAGACCCAGTACTTC. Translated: CSAGETSGETQYF.

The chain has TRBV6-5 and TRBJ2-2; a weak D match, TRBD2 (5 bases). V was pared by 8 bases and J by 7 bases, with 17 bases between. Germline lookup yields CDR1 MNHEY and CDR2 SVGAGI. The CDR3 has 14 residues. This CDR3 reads CASAASGVHGELFF. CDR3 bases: TGTGCCAGCGCCGCGTCCGGGGTACACGGGGAGCTGTTTTTT.

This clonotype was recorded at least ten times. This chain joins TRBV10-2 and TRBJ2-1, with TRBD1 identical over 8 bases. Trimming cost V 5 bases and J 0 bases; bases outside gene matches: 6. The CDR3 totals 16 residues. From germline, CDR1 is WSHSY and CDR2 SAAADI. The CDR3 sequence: CASSRRDRSSYNEQFF. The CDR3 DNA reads TGCGCCAGCAGTAGGAGGGACAGGAGCTCCTACAATGAGCAGTTCTTC.

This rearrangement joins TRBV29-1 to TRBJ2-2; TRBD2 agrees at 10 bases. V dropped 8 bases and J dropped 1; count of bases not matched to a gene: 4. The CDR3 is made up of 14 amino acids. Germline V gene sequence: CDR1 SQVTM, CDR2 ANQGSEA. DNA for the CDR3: TGCAGCATAACTAGCGGGGTGAACACCGGGGAGCTGTTTTTT. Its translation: CSITSGVNTGELFF.

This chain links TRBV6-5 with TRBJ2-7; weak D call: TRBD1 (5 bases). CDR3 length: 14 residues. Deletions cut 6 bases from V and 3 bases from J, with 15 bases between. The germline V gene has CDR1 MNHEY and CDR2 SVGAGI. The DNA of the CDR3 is TGTGCCAGCAGCCACAGACAGAATGGCTACGAGCAGTACTTC. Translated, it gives CASSHRQNGYEQYF.

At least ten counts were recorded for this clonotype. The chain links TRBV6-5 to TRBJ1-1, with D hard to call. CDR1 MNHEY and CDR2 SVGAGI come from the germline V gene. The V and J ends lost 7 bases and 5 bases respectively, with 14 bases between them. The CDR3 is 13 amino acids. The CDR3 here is CASTSTRATEAFF. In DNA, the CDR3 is TGTGCCAGCACTTCCACGAGGGCGACTGAAGCTTTCTTT.

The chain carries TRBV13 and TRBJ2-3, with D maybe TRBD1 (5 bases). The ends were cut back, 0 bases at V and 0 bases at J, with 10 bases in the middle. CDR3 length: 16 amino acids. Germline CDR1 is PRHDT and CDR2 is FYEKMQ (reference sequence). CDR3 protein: CASSLGQAASTDTQYF. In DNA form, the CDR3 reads TGTGCCAGCAGCTTAGGACAGGCGGCTAGCACAGATACGCAGTATTTT.

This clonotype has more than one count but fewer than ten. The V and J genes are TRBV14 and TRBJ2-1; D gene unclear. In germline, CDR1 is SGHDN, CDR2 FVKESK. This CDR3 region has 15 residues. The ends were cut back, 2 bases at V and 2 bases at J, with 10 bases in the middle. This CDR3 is CASSQPRATYNEQFF. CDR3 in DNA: TGTGCCAGCAGCCAACCACGAGCCACCTACAATGAGCAGTTCTTC. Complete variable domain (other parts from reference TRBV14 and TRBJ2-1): EAGVTQFPSHSVIEKGQTVTLRCDPISGHDNLYWYRRVMGKEIKFLLHFVKESKQDESGMPNNRFLAERTGGTYSTLKVQPAELEDSGVYFCASSQPRATYNEQFFGPGTRLTVL.